The 20 T cell receptor beta chains given below trace back to one sample, sequenced in a study of spatial heterogeneity in lung cancer. One entry per CDR3 protein results from TCRdb running MiXCR on the 5' RACE reads. The data contain about 22,000 distinct CDR3 sequences, about 5% of them singletons. Time point given: sample taken at primary tumor resection. This material consisted of PBMCs, taken at surgery. The source is a male donor with early-stage non-small cell lung cancer.

This clonotype was found many times. The gene calls are TRBV12-3 or TRBV12-4 and TRBJ1-2; D is uncertain. The CDR3 length is 16 residues. The V gene lost 6 bases and the J gene lost 3 bases, with 20 bases spanning the gap. The CDR3 reads CASSPPAVSRYYGYTF. For the CDR3, the DNA is TGTGCCAGCAGCCCCCCGGCAGTCAGTCGTTACTATGGCTACACCTTC.

This clonotype showed up just a few times. V and J are TRBV3-1 and TRBJ1-4; D remains ambiguous. Germline values: CDR1 LGHDT, CDR2 YNNKEL (reference sequence). V was trimmed by 4 bases and J by 7 bases, leaving 13 bases between them. The CDR3 contains 14 residues. CDR3 amino acids: CASSPIGRFEKLFF. The CDR3 bases are TGTGCCAGCAGCCCGATTGGGCGATTTGAAAAACTGTTTTTT.

Ten or more counts support this clonotype. V usage is TRBV6-5 and J usage is TRBJ2-1, with 9 bases lining up with TRBD1. The J segment lost 4 bases and the V segment lost 6 bases, leaving 7 bases of the junction unmatched. Germline values: CDR1 MNHEY, CDR2 SVGAGI. This CDR3 region has 15 residues. The CDR3 sequence: CASSRAGTGYNEQFF. CDR3 sequence (DNA): TGTGCCAGCAGCCGTGCCGGGACAGGGTACAATGAGCAGTTCTTC.

Notes on this clonotype: A read error is possible here, since a much larger clone lies one base away. The chain has TRBV18 and TRBJ1-2, with D unresolved. The V gene lost 6 bases and the J gene lost 8 bases, with 19 bases spanning the gap. Per the germline V gene, CDR1 is KGHSH and CDR2 is LQKENI. The CDR3 totals 14 residues. This CDR3 reads CASSSGMGAWGYTF. CDR3 DNA: TGTGCCAGCTCCTCGGGGATGGGCGCCTGGGGCTACACCTTC.

This clonotype was detected ten times or more. This rearrangement joins TRBV6-5 to TRBJ2-1, with 7 bases aligning to TRBD1. CDR3 length equals 15 residues. V was clipped by 5 bases and J by 7 bases; unmatched bases: 11. Germline V gene sequence: CDR1 MNHEY, CDR2 SVGAGI. This CDR3 is CASSKQGRVRNEQFF. CDR3 bases: TGTGCCAGCAGTAAACAGGGGCGGGTAAGAAATGAGCAGTTCTTC.

At least ten counts were recorded for this clonotype. The genes are TRBV30 and TRBJ1-1; D is undetermined. Germline V CDR1 and CDR2: GTSNPN, SVGIG (reference sequence). CDR3 length: 11 amino acids. V shed 1 base and J shed 7 bases, with 7 bases lying between them. This CDR3 is CAWSAPGEAFF. CDR3 DNA sequence: TGTGCCTGGAGTGCGCCAGGTGAAGCTTTCTTT.

This clonotype has ten or more counts. This rearrangement joins TRBV4-2 to TRBJ2-3; 7 bases match TRBD1. CDR3 length: 15 residues. Germline V gene sequence: CDR1 LGHNA, CDR2 YNFKEQ. The trim removed 2 bases at V and 5 bases at J, leaving 7 bases unmatched. CDR3: CASSQLQGTGDTQYF. The DNA of the CDR3 is TGTGCCAGCAGCCAACTACAGGGGACGGGAGATACGCAGTATTTT.

The sample holds many counts of this clonotype. The chain uses TRBV7-6 and TRBJ2-7, with 10 bases aligning to TRBD2. Germline V gene lookup returns CDR1 SGHVS and CDR2 FNYEAQ. The length of the CDR3 is 14 residues. Trimming cost V 2 bases and J 7 bases; bases outside gene matches: 5. CDR3 coding DNA: TGTGCCAGCAGCTTAAGCGGGGGGGCCGAAGAGCAGTACTTC. It yields the protein CASSLSGGAEEQYF. Based on the CDR3 plus reference TRBV7-6 and TRBJ2-7, the full variable domain is GAGVSQSPRYKVTKRGQDVALRCDPISGHVSLYWYRQALGQGPEFLTYFNYEAQQDKSGLPNDRFSAERPEGSISTLTIQRTEQRDSAMYRCASSLSGGAEEQYFGPGTRLTVT.

This clonotype appeared many times. The rearrangement uses TRBV5-1 and TRBJ2-7; 9 bases map to TRBD1. This CDR3 comprises 15 residues. The ends lost 1 base at V and 4 bases at J; junction bases unmatched: 6. Germline CDR1 is SGHRS and CDR2 is YFSETQ. The chain's CDR3 is CASSLLLQGAYEQYF. Written as DNA, the CDR3 is TGCGCCAGCAGCTTGTTACTACAGGGGGCGTACGAGCAGTACTTC.

This clonotype was found many times. The chain combines TRBV6-2 or TRBV6-3 with TRBJ2-2; 7 bases fit TRBD2. Germline CDR1 is MNHEY and CDR2 is SVGEGT. The CDR3 is made up of 14 amino acids. V was pared by 10 bases and J by 1 base, with 6 bases of the junction left unmatched. The chain's CDR3 is CATLGGRNTGELFF. Here the CDR3 DNA reads TGTGCCACCCTGGGGGGGAGGAACACCGGGGAGCTGTTTTTT.

This clonotype rates as medium-sized (0.01 to 0.1%). V is TRBV5-6 and J is TRBJ1-1, with D perhaps matching TRBD1 (6 bases). The CDR3 is made up of 14 amino acids. V lost 2 bases to trimming and J lost 2 bases, with 10 bases between them. Germline V gene data show CDR1 as SGHDT and CDR2 as YYEEEE. The CDR3, as DNA: TGTGCCAGCAGCTTCGGGGGGCAAAACACTGAAGCTTTCTTT. It translates to CASSFGGQNTEAFF.

The sample holds many counts of this clonotype. The V and J genes are TRBV6-5 and TRBJ1-6, with a possible D match to TRBD1 (5 bases). CDR1 and CDR2 (germline): MNHEY, SVGAGI. Deletions cut 4 bases from V and 6 bases from J, with 13 bases between. The CDR3 loop spans 15 amino acids. CDR3 residues: CASSLTGRTNSPLHF. CDR3 nucleotides: TGTGCCAGCAGTTTGACGGGACGGACTAATTCACCCCTCCACTTT.

This clonotype was observed a few times. The genes are TRBV20-1 and TRBJ1-5, with TRBD1 matching 7 bases. Germline loops: CDR1 DFQATT, CDR2 SNEGSKA (reference sequence). The CDR3 totals 13 residues. V lost 3 bases, J lost 7 bases, and 6 bases stayed unmatched. In nucleotides, the CDR3 is TGCAGTGCTAGGTCTACAGGGGAGCAGCCCCAGCATTTT. Encoded protein: CSARSTGEQPQHF.

This clonotype showed up many times. The chain recombines TRBV18 with TRBJ2-7; 10 positions match TRBD1. Trimming removed 7 bases from V and 2 bases from J; junction bases left unmatched: 5. This CDR3 is built from 14 residues. Germline V gives CDR1 KGHSH, CDR2 LQKENI. This CDR3 reads CASFGQGGTYEQYF. DNA of the CDR3: TGTGCCAGCTTCGGACAGGGGGGAACCTACGAGCAGTACTTC.

This clonotype was counted at least ten times. The V call is TRBV5-1, the J call TRBJ1-2; D is unresolved. From germline, CDR1 is SGHRS and CDR2 YFSETQ. Trimming left V 1 base short and J 4 bases short, with 11 bases between. CDR3 length: 14 residues. The CDR3, as DNA: TGCGCCAGCAGCTTGTCAGAGGGAATCTATGGCTACACCTTC. As protein: CASSLSEGIYGYTF.

The rearrangement uses TRBV5-4 and TRBJ2-5; TRBD2 agrees at 11 bases. The CDR3 extends over 16 amino acids. Germline CDR1 reads SGHNT; CDR2 reads YYREEE (reference sequence). J was trimmed by 3 bases and V by 0 bases; bases with no gene match: 4. The CDR3 spells CASSLALTSGEETQYF. DNA of the CDR3: TGTGCCAGCAGCTTGGCCCTGACTAGCGGGGAAGAGACCCAGTACTTC.

This clonotype was detected many times. V and J are TRBV27 and TRBJ2-5, with a possible D match to TRBD2 (5 bases). The germline gives CDR1 MNHEY, CDR2 SMNVEV (reference sequence). Deletions cut 6 bases from V and 7 bases from J, with 15 bases between. The CDR3 runs 13 residues. The CDR3 sequence is CASSTSPVATQYF. In DNA form, the CDR3 reads TGTGCCAGCAGCACTAGTCCCGTGGCGACCCAGTACTTC.

This clonotype was seen at least ten times. The rearrangement uses TRBV10-3 and TRBJ2-2, with 7 bases identical to TRBD2. J was trimmed by 1 base and V by 6 bases; bases with no gene match: 2. The length of the CDR3 is 14 residues. CDR1 is ENHRY, CDR2 SYGVKD, per germline. CDR3 residues: CAIRERGNTGELFF. The DNA of the CDR3 is TGTGCCATCAGAGAGCGGGGGAACACCGGGGAGCTGTTTTTT.

This clonotype was seen a few times. V is TRBV5-6 and J is TRBJ2-1; D remains ambiguous. The CDR3 consists of 13 residues. Trimming shortened V by 0 bases and J by 6 bases, and 7 bases separated the two germline ends. Germline CDR1 reads SGHDT; CDR2 reads YYEEEE. CDR3 coding DNA: TGTGCCAGCAGCTTGGGGGTTCCCAATGAGCAGTTCTTC. This encodes CASSLGVPNEQFF.

This clonotype showed up many times. The V gene is TRBV5-1, the J gene TRBJ2-1; 14 positions agree with TRBD2. V lost 4 bases, J lost 7 bases, and 10 bases stayed unmatched. The CDR3 has 17 residues. Germline CDR1 reads SGHRS; CDR2 reads YFSETQ. The CDR3 DNA sequence: TGCGCCAGCAGCGCCCCCGGGACTAGCGGGAGAGGTAATGAGCAGTTCTTC. It codes for CASSAPGTSGRGNEQFF. Combining the CDR3 with reference TRBV5-1 and TRBJ2-1 gives the whole variable domain KAGVTQTPRYLIKTRGQQVTLSCSPISGHRSVSWYQQTPGQGLQFLFEYFSETQRNKGNFPGRFSGRQFSNSRSEMNVSTLELGDSALYLCASSAPGTSGRGNEQFFGPGTRLTVL.